A single sample is the source of the 23 T cell receptor beta chains below, sequenced in a study of blood T cell repertoires in COVID-19. Sequencing used immunoSEQ multiplex PCR; TCRdb keeps in-frame clones, though not all of them. Among about 42,000 clones listed, more than 70% were seen once. Sequencing was done on a sample of peripheral blood. All receptors come from a man between 65 and 85 years old with acute or convalescent COVID-19.

The chain has TRBV5-4 and TRBJ1-1; D not certain. V lost 1 base to trimming and J lost 8 bases, with 12 bases between them. Germline CDR1 and CDR2: SGHNT and YYREEE (reference sequence). The length of the CDR3 is 13 residues. The CDR3 loop is CASSLYQAPEAFF. The CDR3 region has the DNA TGTGCCAGCAGCTTGTACCAGGCACCAGAAGCTTTCTTT.

The chain is built from TRBV18 and TRBJ2-5; 7 bases line up with TRBD2. This CDR3 has 13 amino acids. With 5 bases clipped from V and 6 bases from J, the junction kept 6 bases outside the gene matches. From germline, CDR1 is KGHSH and CDR2 LQKENI. Here the CDR3 reads CASSGTTAQTQYF. The CDR3 DNA reads as TGTGCCAGCTCAGGGACTACGGCTCAGACCCAGTACTTC.

V gene TRBV3-1 (or the pseudogene TRBV3-2) combines with J gene TRBJ2-1; weak D call: TRBD1 (6 bases). Germline V gives CDR1 LGHDT, CDR2 YNNKEL (reference sequence). Trimming removed 4 bases at V and 1 base at J, with 14 bases between. This CDR3 has 16 residues. This CDR3 reads CASSPNPGQSYNEQFF. For the CDR3, the DNA is TGTGCCAGCAGCCCCAACCCGGGACAATCCTACAATGAGCAGTTCTTC.

The rearrangement joins TRBV7-6 to TRBJ2-7; tentative D call: TRBD2 (5 bases). Germline V gene sequence: CDR1 SGHVS, CDR2 FNYEAQ. Trimming took 8 bases from V and 7 from J, leaving 27 bases between them. This CDR3 is built from 16 residues. The DNA of the CDR3 is TGTGCCAGCTCCCTTAGATCTGGGGTCCGCCCGGGGGAGCAGTACTTC. Translated, it gives CASSLRSGVRPGEQYF. The full variable domain, in which reference TRBV7-6 and TRBJ2-7 provide the parts outside the CDR3, is GAGVSQSPRYKVTKRGQDVALRCDPISGHVSLYWYRQALGQGPEFLTYFNYEAQQDKSGLPNDRFSAERPEGSISTLTIQRTEQRDSAMYRCASSLRSGVRPGEQYFGPGTRLTVT.

This rearrangement joins TRBV5-1 to TRBJ2-5, with TRBD2 identical over 8 bases. This CDR3 is 16 amino acids long. Looked up from germline, CDR1 is SGHRS and CDR2 is YFSETQ. V dropped 1 base and J dropped 3; count of bases not matched to a gene: 8. Here the CDR3 reads CASSLRPSGSKETQYF. The CDR3 DNA sequence: TGCGCCAGCAGCTTGAGGCCTAGCGGGTCTAAAGAGACCCAGTACTTC. The full variable domain, with the rest looked up from reference TRBV5-1 and TRBJ2-5, is KAGVTQTPRYLIKTRGQQVTLSCSPISGHRSVSWYQQTPGQGLQFLFEYFSETQRNKGNFPGRFSGRQFSNSRSEMNVSTLELGDSALYLCASSLRPSGSKETQYFGPGTRLLVL.

This sequence joins TRBV30 and TRBJ1-6; a weak D match, TRBD1 (6 bases). V was trimmed by 5 bases and J by 7 bases, leaving 15 bases between them. CDR1 is GTSNPN and CDR2 is SVGIG in the germline V gene (reference sequence). The CDR3 is 14 amino acids. CDR3 loop: CAWESTGSNSPLHF. DNA of the CDR3: TGTGCCTGGGAATCGACAGGCTCCAATTCACCCCTCCACTTT.

The chain employs TRBV10-3 and TRBJ1-1; D ambiguous. V was pared by 10 bases and J by 8 bases, with 11 bases between. The CDR3 spans 10 residues. Germline V gives CDR1 ENHRY, CDR2 SYGVKD. The CDR3 DNA reads as TGTGCCAGGGCAGGCTCGGAAGCTTTCTTT. Amino acids: CARAGSEAFF.

This clone was detected a few times. The chain uses TRBV28 and TRBJ2-1, with 8 bases aligning to TRBD2. CDR1 and CDR2 (germline): MDHEN, SYDVKM. This CDR3 region has 15 residues. J lost 2 bases, V lost 3 bases, and 3 bases had no gene match. The DNA for the CDR3 is TGTGCCAGCAGTTTCAGCGGGAGAGCCTACAATGAGCAGTTCTTC. Translating gives CASSFSGRAYNEQFF.

The chain is built from TRBV7-9 and TRBJ2-7, with TRBD1 matching 8 bases. V dropped 5 bases and J dropped 2; count of bases not matched to a gene: 8. Germline CDR1 reads SEHNR; CDR2 reads FQNEAQ (reference sequence). This CDR3 is built from 15 residues. DNA of the CDR3: TGTGCCAGCAGCCCACAGGGGGACGTAGCCTACGAGCAGTACTTC. This gives the protein CASSPQGDVAYEQYF.

This rearrangement joins TRBV21-1 to TRBJ2-3; the DNA was not compared with TRBD1, the D call given in the table. TRBV21-1 is labeled a pseudogene. The CDR3 spans 16 residues. The CDR3 region has the DNA TGTGCCAGCAGCAAAGATCCAGGGCTTAGCACAGATACGCAGTATTTT. Protein product: CASSKDPGLSTDTQYF.

The V gene is TRBV28, the J gene TRBJ2-1, with TRBD2 matching over 8 bases. The CDR3 loop spans 15 amino acids. CDR1 and CDR2 (germline): MDHEN, SYDVKM. With 6 bases clipped from V and 0 bases from J, the junction kept 4 bases outside the gene matches. The CDR3 spells CASRNLAGSYNEQFF. The CDR3 coding sequence is TGTGCCAGCAGAAACCTAGCGGGCTCCTACAATGAGCAGTTCTTC.

The chain uses TRBV11-3 and TRBJ2-3; 8 nucleotides agree with TRBD1. This CDR3 is built from 14 residues. V trimming: 4 bases; J trimming: 4 bases; junction bases outside the gene matches: 4. Germline-derived CDR1 and CDR2 are SGHNT and YENEEA. CDR3 sequence: CASSSGQGADTQYF. The DNA for the CDR3 is TGTGCCAGCAGCTCCGGACAGGGCGCAGATACGCAGTATTTT.

This chain uses TRBV6-5 with TRBJ2-1; 13 bases are a match to TRBD2. V shed 6 bases and J 8 bases; nucleotides not matched to a gene: 4. Germline lookup yields CDR1 MNHEY and CDR2 SVGAGI. This CDR3 spans 14 amino acids. The CDR3 region is CASRLAGGPDEQFF. In DNA form, the CDR3 reads TGTGCCAGCAGACTAGCGGGAGGGCCCGATGAGCAGTTCTTC.

V usage is TRBV27 and J usage is TRBJ2-2; no firm D call. V was cut by 2 bases and J by 2 bases, with 9 bases left in between. Germline V CDR1 and CDR2: MNHEY, SMNVEV (reference sequence). The CDR3 sequence is 15 residues long. The CDR3 nucleotides are TGTGCCAGCAGTTTAAATTCCGTTAACACCGGGGAGCTGTTTTTT. This sequence encodes CASSLNSVNTGELFF.

This chain joins TRBV6-2 or TRBV6-3 and TRBJ2-2; 13 nucleotides match TRBD2. The germline gives CDR1 MNHEY, CDR2 SVGEGT. The V gene end was trimmed by 5 bases and the J gene end by 3 bases; junction bases not matched to a gene: 6. The CDR3 sequence is 17 residues long. As DNA, the CDR3 is TGTGCCAGCAGTCGGACTAGCGGGAGACCGTACACCGGGGAGCTGTTTTTT. Translated: CASSRTSGRPYTGELFF.

The chain uses TRBV7-2 and TRBJ2-7; a possible D gene is TRBD1 (6 bases). This CDR3 region has 18 residues. V was trimmed by 3 bases and J by 1 base, leaving 22 bases between them. Germline CDR1 SGHTA, CDR2 FQGNSA. The CDR3 bases are TGTGCCAGCAGCTTGTCTTTGAATGGGCGGACAGCTTCCTACGAGCAGTACTTC. Translation: CASSLSLNGRTASYEQYF. The whole variable domain, filled in from reference TRBV7-2 and TRBJ2-7, reads GAGVSQSPSNKVTEKGKDVELRCDPISGHTALYWYRQSLGQGLEFLIYFQGNSAPDKSGLPSDRFSAERTGGSVSTLTIQRTQQEDSAVYLCASSLSLNGRTASYEQYFGPGTRLTVT.

DNA for the CDR3: TGCAGTGCTAGCTACCAAGAGACCCAGTACTTC. Its protein is CSASYQETQYF. The rearrangement links TRBV20-1 to TRBJ2-5, with D uncertain. The CDR3 totals 11 residues. Germline CDR1 reads DFQATT; CDR2 reads SNEGSKA (reference sequence). V was trimmed by 3 bases and J by 0 bases, leaving 2 bases between them.

The gene calls are TRBV18 and TRBJ2-4; a possible D gene is TRBD1 (6 bases). Looked up from germline, CDR1 is KGHSH and CDR2 is LQKENI. V was clipped by 4 bases and J by 0 bases, with 13 bases between them. CDR3 length equals 16 residues. CDR3 in DNA: TGTGCCAGCTCACAGACAGGCCTGGGAGCCAAAAACATTCAGTACTTC. This sequence encodes CASSQTGLGAKNIQYF. Filled out from reference TRBV18 and TRBJ2-4, the complete variable domain reads NAGVMQNPRHLVRRRGQEARLRCSPMKGHSHVYWYRQLPEEGLKFMVYLQKENIIDESGMPKERFSAEFPKEGPSILRIQQVVRGDSAAYFCASSQTGLGAKNIQYFGAGTRLSVL.

This clone was seen just once. The J gene is TRBJ2-1, the V gene TRBV9; no clear D gene. V gave up 0 bases and J gave up 15 bases, with 16 bases separating them. CDR3 length equals 13 residues. CDR1 and CDR2 from the germline V gene are SGDLS and YYNGEE. CDR3 loop: CASSVEFLGPPFF. In DNA form, the CDR3 reads TGTGCCAGCAGCGTAGAATTCCTAGGCCCTCCGTTCTTC.

The rearrangement uses TRBV7-2 and TRBJ2-2; tentatively, D is TRBD1 (6 bases). CDR3 size: 14 residues. V gave up 4 bases and J gave up 5 bases, with 11 bases separating them. Per the germline V gene, CDR1 is SGHTA and CDR2 is FQGNSA. The CDR3 DNA sequence: TGTGCCAGCAGCTGGGGGCGTCGAACCGGGGAGCTGTTTTTT. It translates to CASSWGRRTGELFF. The variable domain in full, with the rest retrieved from reference TRBV7-2 and TRBJ2-2, is GAGVSQSPSNKVTEKGKDVELRCDPISGHTALYWYRQSLGQGLEFLIYFQGNSAPDKSGLPSDRFSAERTGGSVSTLTIQRTQQEDSAVYLCASSWGRRTGELFFGEGSRLTVL.

The table lists this clone with a few counts. This rearrangement joins TRBV10-2 to TRBJ1-1; 8 positions agree with TRBD1. The CDR3 loop spans 15 amino acids. The V and J ends lost 5 bases and 5 bases, in that order; junction bases with no gene match: 10. Germline lookup yields CDR1 WSHSY and CDR2 SAAADI. In nucleotides, the CDR3 is TGCGCCAGCAGTTCTAGCGACAGGGGAGGTACTGAAGCTTTCTTT. Translating it yields CASSSSDRGGTEAFF.

The CDR3 DNA sequence: TGTGCCAGCTCACCGGCCAGCAATCAGCCCCAGCATTTT. Translation: CASSPASNQPQHF. The chain has TRBV18 and TRBJ1-5; no clear D. CDR1 KGHSH and CDR2 LQKENI come from the germline V gene. This CDR3 has 13 residues. V lost 3 bases, J lost 1 base, and 4 bases lay in between.

The chain recombines TRBV29-1 with TRBJ2-1; 10 bases fit TRBD1. Looked up from germline, CDR1 is SQVTM and CDR2 is ANQGSEA. There are 12 residues in the CDR3. The ends lost 6 bases at V and 8 bases at J; junction bases unmatched: 4. CDR3 coding DNA: TGCAGCGTCTCCGGGACAGGGGATGAGCAGTTCTTC. Translation gives CSVSGTGDEQFF.